This is a list of T cell receptor beta chains from one sample in a study of spatial heterogeneity in lung cancer. A single record per CDR3 protein comes from TCRdb applying MiXCR to the 5' RACE reads. Of fewer than 3,500 distinct CDR3 sequences in the sample, about 15% were seen once. Sequenced material: lung tumor tissue, taken at surgery. The receptors were gathered from a male donor with early-stage non-small cell lung cancer. The CDR3 runs from the conserved cysteine through the conserved F or W. The D gene is left open where the match is weak.

j_gene: TRBJ2-5; v_gene: TRBV7-2; d_gene: .; CDR3aa: CASSLGVSGAETQYF
j_gene: TRBJ1-6; v_gene: TRBV7-2; d_gene: .; CDR3aa: CASSLGSTNSPLHF
j_gene: TRBJ1-1; v_gene: TRBV3-1; d_gene: TRBD1; CDR3aa: CASSQVIRGRTEAFF
j_gene: TRBJ1-5; v_gene: TRBV20-1; d_gene: .; CDR3aa: CSASLGGRNQPQHF
j_gene: TRBJ2-5; v_gene: TRBV5-6; d_gene: .; CDR3aa: CASGRVGQYF
j_gene: TRBJ1-2; v_gene: TRBV20-1; d_gene: TRBD1; CDR3aa: CSAREGQGYGYTF
j_gene: TRBJ1-2; v_gene: TRBV20-1; d_gene: .; CDR3aa: CSASGGWYGYTF
j_gene: TRBJ2-7; v_gene: TRBV18; d_gene: .; CDR3aa: CASSRGAQTYEQYF
j_gene: TRBJ2-3; v_gene: TRBV7-2; d_gene: .; CDR3aa: CASSLVDTQYF
j_gene: TRBJ2-1; v_gene: TRBV7-4; d_gene: TRBD1; CDR3aa: CASSSDRGSYNEQFF
j_gene: TRBJ1-2; v_gene: TRBV6-5; d_gene: TRBD1; CDR3aa: CASSTGTAIKVYGYTF
j_gene: TRBJ2-3; v_gene: TRBV7-2; d_gene: .; CDR3aa: CACDRGGTDTQYF
j_gene: TRBJ1-3; v_gene: TRBV27; d_gene: .; CDR3aa: CASSRGYSGNTIYF
j_gene: TRBJ2-5; v_gene: TRBV28; d_gene: .; CDR3aa: CASSTAGTRQETQYF
j_gene: TRBJ2-7; v_gene: TRBV6-2/TRBV6-3; d_gene: .; CDR3aa: CASSYVGLPGDEQYF
j_gene: TRBJ2-1; v_gene: TRBV29-1; d_gene: TRBD2; CDR3aa: CSVTSGSVNEQFF
j_gene: TRBJ2-1; v_gene: TRBV9; d_gene: .; CDR3aa: CASSAAGISYNEQFF
j_gene: TRBJ2-3; v_gene: TRBV30; d_gene: .; CDR3aa: CAWAGGLTDTQYF
j_gene: TRBJ2-7; v_gene: TRBV6-2/TRBV6-3; d_gene: TRBD2; CDR3aa: CASSSPGLAREQYF
j_gene: TRBJ2-7; v_gene: TRBV30; d_gene: .; CDR3aa: CAWSGQGLEYEQYF
j_gene: TRBJ2-3; v_gene: TRBV7-2; d_gene: TRBD2; CDR3aa: CASRLAGGPTDTQYF
j_gene: TRBJ2-3; v_gene: TRBV12-3/TRBV12-4; d_gene: TRBD2; CDR3aa: CASSLRASGGQPTDTQYF
j_gene: TRBJ2-7; v_gene: TRBV7-9; d_gene: TRBD1; CDR3aa: CASSFDRPLPGTGLISEQYF
j_gene: TRBJ2-7; v_gene: TRBV6-5; d_gene: .; CDR3aa: CASSYLSEAFYEQYF
j_gene: TRBJ2-5; v_gene: TRBV20-1; d_gene: .; CDR3aa: CSARDWAGDESHQETQYF
j_gene: TRBJ1-4; v_gene: TRBV20-1; d_gene: TRBD1; CDR3aa: CSAPGQYNEKLFF
j_gene: TRBJ2-3; v_gene: TRBV5-1; d_gene: TRBD1; CDR3aa: CASSWGQQPNTQYF
j_gene: TRBJ2-7; v_gene: TRBV20-1; d_gene: TRBD1; CDR3aa: CSASRTGPISYEQYF
j_gene: TRBJ2-1; v_gene: TRBV13; d_gene: .; CDR3aa: CASSLVPDNEQFF
j_gene: TRBJ2-3; v_gene: TRBV18; d_gene: TRBD1; CDR3aa: CASSNTQGAGDTQYF
j_gene: TRBJ2-3; v_gene: TRBV6-1; d_gene: TRBD2; CDR3aa: CASSEAGPGLAGRTDTQYF
j_gene: TRBJ2-7; v_gene: TRBV4-1; d_gene: .; CDR3aa: CASSRVQGRIGYEQYF
j_gene: TRBJ2-7; v_gene: TRBV5-1; d_gene: .; CDR3aa: CASSPIENSYEQYF
j_gene: TRBJ2-3; v_gene: TRBV7-9; d_gene: .; CDR3aa: CASSLVSTDTQYF
j_gene: TRBJ2-3; v_gene: TRBV9; d_gene: .; CDR3aa: CASSPGGVSTDTQYF
j_gene: TRBJ2-1; v_gene: TRBV28; d_gene: .; CDR3aa: CASSSGGVNEQFF
j_gene: TRBJ2-2; v_gene: TRBV7-2; d_gene: TRBD1; CDR3aa: CASSLGLRGLGAGELLF
j_gene: TRBJ2-1; v_gene: TRBV7-6; d_gene: .; CDR3aa: CASSPLQGANYNEQFF
j_gene: TRBJ2-2; v_gene: TRBV9; d_gene: .; CDR3aa: CASSAALEGELFF
j_gene: TRBJ2-5; v_gene: TRBV9; d_gene: TRBD1; CDR3aa: CASSARTGDRETQYF
j_gene: TRBJ2-1; v_gene: TRBV20-1; d_gene: TRBD2; CDR3aa: CSARGGSGRQQFF
j_gene: TRBJ1-1; v_gene: TRBV18; d_gene: .; CDR3aa: CASSFSPVMNTEAFF
j_gene: TRBJ2-3; v_gene: TRBV12-3/TRBV12-4; d_gene: .; CDR3aa: CASSLTGRRDTQYF
j_gene: TRBJ1-2; v_gene: TRBV29-1; d_gene: .; CDR3aa: CSVESEGGGYTF
j_gene: TRBJ2-7; v_gene: TRBV5-1; d_gene: .; CDR3aa: CASGESYEQYF
j_gene: TRBJ2-1; v_gene: TRBV12-3/TRBV12-4; d_gene: .; CDR3aa: CASSLVDEQFF
j_gene: TRBJ1-1; v_gene: TRBV18; d_gene: TRBD1; CDR3aa: CASSPRDRADAFF
j_gene: TRBJ1-1; v_gene: TRBV12-3/TRBV12-4; d_gene: .; CDR3aa: CASSFRVNTEAFF
j_gene: TRBJ2-3; v_gene: TRBV5-5; d_gene: TRBD2; CDR3aa: CASSPSGGAVTDTQYF
j_gene: TRBJ2-3; v_gene: TRBV29-1; d_gene: TRBD1; CDR3aa: CSVTGTGGQSDTQYF
j_gene: TRBJ1-2; v_gene: TRBV12-5; d_gene: .; CDR3aa: CASGLDVNYGYTF
j_gene: TRBJ2-1; v_gene: TRBV20-1; d_gene: TRBD2; CDR3aa: CSATGVAGESYNEQFF
j_gene: TRBJ2-1; v_gene: TRBV4-3; d_gene: .; CDR3aa: CASSQDLWRDSSYNEQFF
j_gene: TRBJ2-1; v_gene: TRBV2; d_gene: .; CDR3aa: CASSESEEEFF
j_gene: TRBJ2-5; v_gene: TRBV19; d_gene: .; CDR3aa: CASSIIPGPETQYF
j_gene: TRBJ2-7; v_gene: TRBV27; d_gene: TRBD1; CDR3aa: CASSPWTGPREQYF
j_gene: TRBJ2-1; v_gene: TRBV7-8; d_gene: TRBD1; CDR3aa: CASTTHRGLNEQFF